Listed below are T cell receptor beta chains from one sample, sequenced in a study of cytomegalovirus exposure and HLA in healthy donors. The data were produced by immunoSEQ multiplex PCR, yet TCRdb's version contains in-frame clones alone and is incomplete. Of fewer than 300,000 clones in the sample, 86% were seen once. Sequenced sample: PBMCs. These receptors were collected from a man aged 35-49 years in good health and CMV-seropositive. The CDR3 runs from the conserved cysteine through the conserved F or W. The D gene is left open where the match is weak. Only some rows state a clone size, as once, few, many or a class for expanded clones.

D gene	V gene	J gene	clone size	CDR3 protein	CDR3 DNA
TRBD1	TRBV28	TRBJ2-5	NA	CASSGEGTGAWETQYF	TGTGCCAGCAGTGGGGAGGGGACAGGGGCATGGGAGACCCAGTACTTC
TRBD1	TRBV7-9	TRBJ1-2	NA	CSSSLGGQGADYGYTF	TGTTCCAGCAGCTTAGGCGGACAGGGAGCAGACTATGGCTACACCTTC
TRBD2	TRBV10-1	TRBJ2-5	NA	CASNLISGRGQIFETQYF	TGCGCCAGCAACTTAATTAGCGGGAGAGGGCAGATTTTTGAGACCCAGTACTTC
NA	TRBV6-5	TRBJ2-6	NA	CASRGREFGANVLTF	TGTGCCAGCAGAGGAAGGGAGTTTGGGGCCAACGTCCTGACTTTC
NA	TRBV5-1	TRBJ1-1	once	CASSLGGGTEAFF	TGCGCCAGCAGCTTAGGCGGGGGCACTGAAGCTTTCTTT
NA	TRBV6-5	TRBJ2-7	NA	CATTGRGFSYEQYF	TGTGCCACCACTGGTAGGGGCTTTTCCTACGAGCAGTACTTC
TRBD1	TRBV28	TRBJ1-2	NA	CASSLYDRGSSRGYTF	TGTGCCAGCAGTTTATATGACAGGGGGAGCTCTCGGGGCTACACCTTC
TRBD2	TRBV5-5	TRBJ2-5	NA	CASSLEQGLWETQYF	TGTGCCAGCAGCTTGGAGCAGGGACTATGGGAGACCCAGTACTTC
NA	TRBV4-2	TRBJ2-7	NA	CASSPTGRDYEQYF	TGTGCCAGCAGCCCGACCGGGCGGGACTACGAGCAGTACTTC
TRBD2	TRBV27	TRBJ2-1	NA	CASSHGLAVSYNEQFF	TGTGCCAGCAGTCACGGACTAGCGGTCTCCTACAATGAGCAGTTCTTC
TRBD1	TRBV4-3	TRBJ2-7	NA	CASSQPGQGTYEQYF	TGCGCCAGCAGCCAACCGGGACAGGGCACGTACGAGCAGTACTTC
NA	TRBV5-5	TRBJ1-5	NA	CASSLVLGGQPQHF	TGTGCCAGCAGCTTGGTTTTGGGAGGTCAGCCCCAGCATTTT
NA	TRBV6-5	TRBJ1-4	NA	CASSPQDSGNEKLFF	TGTGCCAGCAGTCCCCAGGACAGTGGTAATGAAAAACTGTTTTTT
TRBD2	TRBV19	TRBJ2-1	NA	CASSRTSAYNEQFF	TGTGCCAGTAGTAGGACTAGCGCCTACAATGAGCAGTTCTTC
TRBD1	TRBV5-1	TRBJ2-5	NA	CASSWKTGTDPTQYF	TGCGCCAGCAGTTGGAAGACAGGGACGGACCCGACCCAGTACTTC
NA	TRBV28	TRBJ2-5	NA	CASSLIMETQYF	TGTGCCAGCAGTTTAATAATGGAGACCCAGTACTTC
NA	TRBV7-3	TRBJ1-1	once	CASSLSRRGEAFF	TGTGCCAGCAGCTTAAGTCGAAGGGGCGAAGCTTTCTTT
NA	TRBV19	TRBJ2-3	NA	CASSTPRGTDTQYF	TGTGCCAGTAGTACCCCGAGGGGCACAGATACGCAGTATTTT
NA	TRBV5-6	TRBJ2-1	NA	CASSLANSRNEQFF	TGTGCCAGCAGCTTGGCCAACAGTCGTAATGAGCAGTTCTTC
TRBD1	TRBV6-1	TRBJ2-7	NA	CASSGDRGPHEQYF	TGTGCCAGCAGTGGGGACAGGGGGCCACACGAGCAGTACTTC
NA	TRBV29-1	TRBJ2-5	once	CSVVGGPETQYF	TGCAGCGTTGTTGGAGGTCCAGAGACCCAGTACTTC
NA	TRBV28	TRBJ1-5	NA	CASSERGASRNQPQHF	TGTGCCAGCAGCGAACGGGGGGCGAGCCGCAATCAGCCCCAGCATTTT
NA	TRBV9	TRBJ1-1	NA	CASKSVGQSNVNTEAFF	TGTGCCAGCAAAAGTGTGGGGCAGTCTAACGTAAACACTGAAGCTTTCTTT
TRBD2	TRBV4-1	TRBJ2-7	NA	CASSQSGTSGDYEQYF	TGCGCCAGCAGCCAATCTGGGACTAGCGGAGACTACGAGCAGTACTTC
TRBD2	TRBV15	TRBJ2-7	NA	CATSRQGGLAGSSYEQYF	TGTGCCACCAGCAGGCAGGGAGGGCTAGCGGGGTCCTCCTACGAGCAGTACTTC
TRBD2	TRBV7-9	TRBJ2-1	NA	CASGGMLAGGGEQFF	TGTGCCAGCGGGGGGATGCTAGCGGGAGGGGGCGAGCAGTTCTTC
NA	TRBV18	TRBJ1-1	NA	CASSPSGGALATEAFF	TGTGCCAGCTCACCCAGTGGGGGGGCTCTGGCCACTGAAGCTTTCTTT
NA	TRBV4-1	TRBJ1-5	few	CASSQDLGQINQPQHF	TGCGCCAGCAGCCAAGATCTTGGACAGATCAATCAGCCCCAGCATTTT
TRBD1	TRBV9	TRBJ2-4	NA	CASSTGPGQGKNIQYF	TGTGCCAGCAGCACCGGACCGGGACAGGGCAAAAACATTCAGTACTTC
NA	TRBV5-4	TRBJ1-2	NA	CASSLAPPQGGYTF	TGTGCCAGCAGCTTGGCGCCCCCCCAGGGGGGCTACACCTTC
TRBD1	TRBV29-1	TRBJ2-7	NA	CSVDKGTGEYEQYF	TGCAGCGTTGATAAGGGGACAGGGGAATACGAGCAGTACTTC
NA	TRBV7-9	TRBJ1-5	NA	CSSSLGTNSNQPQHF	TGTTCCAGCAGCTTAGGGACAAATAGCAATCAGCCCCAGCATTTT
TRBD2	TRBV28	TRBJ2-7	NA	CASSSAGGEQYF	TGTGCCAGCAGTTCAGCGGGAGGTGAGCAGTACTTC